These 24 T cell receptor beta chains were all obtained from the same sample, sequenced in a study of Graves' ophthalmopathy and Graves' hyperthyroidism. RNA transcripts were the source from which TCR beta CDR3 regions were amplified. In the first round, RT-PCR was carried out with HTBI primers, and a multiplex PCR formed the second round. One entry per CDR3 protein, called by TCRdb with MiXCR from the multiplex PCR reads. The sample lists 350,000 to 450,000 distinct CDR3 sequences, about a sixth occurring once. The sequenced material came from peripheral blood. The origin of the receptors is a woman in her late teens or twenties with Graves' ophthalmopathy.

This clonotype was recorded at least ten times. The chain is built from TRBV9 and TRBJ2-7, with TRBD1 matching 11 bases. Unmatched junction bases numbered 5, after V lost 0 bases and J lost 6 bases. The CDR3 runs to 15 residues. CDR1 is SGDLS and CDR2 is YYNGEE in the germline V gene. As DNA, the CDR3 is TGTGCCAGCAGCGTAGCTGGGACAGGGGGAGGCGAGCAGTACTTC. It encodes CASSVAGTGGGEQYF.

The chain employs TRBV11-1 and TRBJ2-7; D remains ambiguous. From germline, CDR1 is SGHAT and CDR2 FQDESV (reference sequence). CDR3 length equals 16 residues. The V gene lost 2 bases and the J gene lost 5 bases, with 19 bases spanning the gap. CDR3 residues: CASSLWFSRRGDEQYF. CDR3 sequence (DNA): TGTGCCAGCAGCTTATGGTTTAGCAGGAGAGGAGACGAGCAGTACTTC.

This clonotype has only one observation. The chain links TRBV7-2 to TRBJ2-5; D unresolved. V lost 4 bases to trimming and J lost 5 bases, with 8 bases between them. The CDR3 is 12 residues long. Germline-derived CDR1 and CDR2 are SGHTA and FQGNSA. CDR3 region: CASSSYVETQYF. CDR3 coding DNA: TGTGCCAGCAGCTCCTACGTGGAGACCCAGTACTTC.

This chain connects TRBV7-2 to TRBJ2-4; D gene ambiguous. The CDR3 loop spans 16 amino acids. Germline CDR1 and CDR2: SGHTA and FQGNSA. The V and J ends lost 2 bases and 0 bases respectively, with 11 bases between them. The CDR3 bases are TGTGCCAGCAGCTTAATAACGAACGTAGCCAAAAACATTCAGTACTTC. It translates to CASSLITNVAKNIQYF.

Ten or more counts support this clonotype. The V and J genes are TRBV12-5 and TRBJ1-1; 11 bases agree with TRBD1. Germline CDR1 and CDR2: LGHNT and FRNRAP. V lost 7 bases to trimming and J lost 0 bases; unmatched junction nucleotides: 7. The CDR3 loop spans 16 amino acids. This CDR3 reads CASAPRTGGMNTEAFF. As DNA, the CDR3 is TGTGCTAGTGCCCCTCGGACAGGGGGCATGAACACTGAAGCTTTCTTT.

Many counts were recorded for this clonotype. The chain carries TRBV30 and TRBJ2-7, with 8 bases identical to TRBD1. Germline values: CDR1 GTSNPN, CDR2 SVGIG (reference sequence). There are 14 residues in the CDR3. The V and J ends lost 1 base and 1 base, in that order; junction bases with no gene match: 3. CDR3 DNA: TGTGCCTGGAGTGATAGGACAGGGTCCTACGAGCAGTACTTC. Protein: CAWSDRTGSYEQYF.

J is TRBJ2-7 and V is TRBV24-1, with 10 nucleotides matching TRBD1. Germline V gene data show CDR1 as KGHDR and CDR2 as SFDVKD. Trimming removed 4 bases from V and 2 bases from J; junction bases left unmatched: 4. The CDR3 contains 15 residues. The CDR3 reads CATSDPGQGAYEQYF. Here the CDR3 DNA reads TGTGCCACCAGTGACCCTGGACAGGGGGCCTACGAGCAGTACTTC.

The chain carries TRBV29-1 and TRBJ1-1; no reliable D call. Trimming took 5 bases from V and 4 from J, leaving 23 bases between them. The CDR3 consists of 16 residues. CDR1 is SQVTM and CDR2 is ANQGSEA in the germline V gene. The CDR3 coding sequence is TGCAGCGTTCCGGGATGGGTAACGGGGAGTGGCACTGAAGCTTTCTTT. Translated: CSVPGWVTGSGTEAFF. The variable domain in full, with the rest retrieved from reference TRBV29-1 and TRBJ1-1, is SAVISQKPSRDICQRGTSLTIQCQVDSQVTMMFWYRQQPGQSLTLIATANQGSEATYESGFVIDKFPISRPNLTFSTLTVSNMSPEDSSIYLCSVPGWVTGSGTEAFFGQGTRLTVV.

This clonotype was seen many times. The rearrangement uses TRBV27 and TRBJ2-4; the match to TRBD1 covers 8 bases. The ends lost 5 bases at V and 0 bases at J; junction bases unmatched: 3. The CDR3 spans 15 residues. Germline V lookup: CDR1 MNHEY, CDR2 SMNVEV (reference sequence). The CDR3 spells CASSQGALAKNIQYF. CDR3 nucleotide sequence: TGTGCCAGCAGTCAGGGGGCCTTAGCCAAAAACATTCAGTACTTC.

The chain couples TRBV27 to TRBJ1-1, with D perhaps TRBD1 (5 bases). V lost 4 bases, J lost 12 bases, and 18 bases lay in between. The CDR3 runs 13 residues. Germline values: CDR1 MNHEY, CDR2 SMNVEV (reference sequence). In DNA, the CDR3 is TGTGCCAGCAGTTCAACCATCGGGACCCCGACTTTCTTT. Its translation: CASSSTIGTPTFF.

The chain is built from TRBV6-5 and TRBJ2-5; maybe TRBD1 (6 bases). CDR1 is MNHEY, CDR2 SVGAGI, per germline. The CDR3 covers 13 residues. V was trimmed by 4 bases and J by 3 bases, leaving 9 bases between them. CDR3: CASSWDTKETQYF. The CDR3 DNA reads as TGTGCCAGCAGTTGGGACACGAAAGAGACCCAGTACTTC.

This clonotype was seen at least ten times. This sequence joins TRBV6-5 and TRBJ2-2, with D maybe TRBD1 (5 bases). Germline assignment: CDR1 MNHEY and CDR2 SVGAGI. V was pared by 0 bases and J by 7 bases, with 15 bases between. The CDR3 covers 16 residues. CDR3 residues: CASSYSNVGLGGELFF. DNA of the CDR3: TGTGCCAGCAGTTACTCGAATGTGGGGCTCGGCGGGGAGCTGTTTTTT.

This clonotype was observed at least ten times. The rearrangement joins TRBV28 to TRBJ1-5; TRBD1 matches at 7 bases. The germline gives CDR1 MDHEN, CDR2 SYDVKM. CDR3 length equals 12 residues. After removal of 10 bases from V and 6 bases from J, the junction contained 6 bases not matched to a gene. The CDR3 loop reads CATKTGTQPQHF. In DNA, the CDR3 is TGTGCCACCAAGACAGGGACTCAGCCCCAGCATTTT.

This clonotype was counted a few times. The chain uses TRBV18 and TRBJ1-1; 9 nucleotides line up with TRBD1. V dropped 6 bases and J dropped 4; count of bases not matched to a gene: 3. The CDR3 is 13 amino acids. The germline V gene encodes CDR1 KGHSH and CDR2 LQKENI. The CDR3 region has the DNA TGTGCCAGCTCCCGGGACAGGGCCACTGAAGCTTTCTTT. Translation gives CASSRDRATEAFF. Together with reference TRBV18 and TRBJ1-1, the CDR3 gives the full variable domain: NAGVMQNPRHLVRRRGQEARLRCSPMKGHSHVYWYRQLPEEGLKFMVYLQKENIIDESGMPKERFSAEFPKEGPSILRIQQVVRGDSAAYFCASSRDRATEAFFGQGTRLTVV.

This clonotype showed up many times. This sequence joins TRBV6-5 and TRBJ1-5; 7 positions agree with TRBD1. The V gene end was trimmed by 8 bases and the J gene end by 7 bases; junction bases not matched to a gene: 11. Germline loops: CDR1 MNHEY, CDR2 SVGAGI. This CDR3 is built from 14 residues. In DNA, the CDR3 is TGTGCCAGCGGGACGACAGGGCTGAAACAGCCCCAGCATTTT. Amino acids: CASGTTGLKQPQHF.

This clonotype has a count of ten or more. V gene TRBV25-1 combines with J gene TRBJ1-1, with 8 positions matching TRBD1. Looked up from germline, CDR1 is MGHDK and CDR2 is SYGVNS. CDR3 length equals 15 residues. V gave up 5 bases and J gave up 1 base; unmatched junction bases: 6. The CDR3 DNA follows: TGTGCCAGCAGTCAGTTGGACAGGGAGAACACTGAAGCTTTCTTT. It specifies CASSQLDRENTEAFF.

Many counts were recorded for this clonotype. CDR3 in DNA: TGTGCCAGCAGTTCCCGTTTCGGGCCTACCTACGAGCAGTACTTC. It encodes CASSSRFGPTYEQYF. V is TRBV28 and J is TRBJ2-7; D remains ambiguous. Germline values: CDR1 MDHEN, CDR2 SYDVKM. V dropped 4 bases and J dropped 2 bases, with 15 bases sitting between them. The length of the CDR3 is 15 residues.

At least ten counts were recorded for this clonotype. The chain couples TRBV6-5 to TRBJ2-7; 9 bases match TRBD1. The CDR3 sequence is 15 residues long. V lost 5 bases, J lost 3 bases, and 8 bases stayed unmatched. Germline V gene sequence: CDR1 MNHEY, CDR2 SVGAGI. Here the CDR3 reads CASSPGWDRDYEQYF. CDR3 sequence (DNA): TGTGCCAGCAGTCCCGGCTGGGACAGGGACTACGAGCAGTACTTC.

About this clonotype itself: One end of the junction does not line up with germline, which may come from a read error. The genes are TRBV7-2 and TRBJ2-7; 7 nucleotides align to TRBD2. There are 15 residues in the CDR3. Germline loops: CDR1 SGHTA, CDR2 FQGNSA. In DNA form, the CDR3 reads TGTGCCGGCAGCTCGCAAGCGGGATGGTCCTACGAGCAGTACTTC. It yields the protein CAGSSQAGWSYEQYF.

This clonotype appeared many times. The rearrangement joins TRBV2 to TRBJ2-7, with 7 bases fitting TRBD1. Germline loops: CDR1 SNHLY, CDR2 FYNNEI. This CDR3 comprises 12 residues. Losses at the gene ends were 5 bases for V and 6 bases for J; bases not matched to a gene: 4. CDR3 protein: CASSLTGTEQYF. In DNA form, the CDR3 reads TGTGCCAGCAGTTTGACAGGGACCGAGCAGTACTTC. Using reference TRBV2 and TRBJ2-7 for the parts outside the CDR3, the full variable domain is EPEVTQTPSHQVTQMGQEVILRCVPISNHLYFYWYRQILGQKVEFLVSFYNNEISEKSEIFDDQFSVERPDGSNFTLKIRSTKLEDSAMYFCASSLTGTEQYFGPGTRLTVT.

This clonotype has ten or more counts. The rearrangement uses TRBV28 and TRBJ1-5; D perhaps matches TRBD1 (5 bases). The CDR3 extends over 14 amino acids. V was pared by 4 bases and J by 5 bases, with 12 bases between. CDR1 and CDR2 (germline): MDHEN, SYDVKM. The CDR3 region has the DNA TGTGCCAGCAGTTCCGAAAGGGGTTATCAGCCCCAGCATTTT. Translation: CASSSERGYQPQHF.

This chain connects TRBV20-1 to TRBJ2-7; TRBD2 aligns across 8 bases. V was pared by 5 bases and J by 4 bases, with 10 bases of the junction left unmatched. The CDR3 extends over 14 amino acids. The germline V gene has CDR1 DFQATT and CDR2 SNEGSKA (reference sequence). This CDR3 is CSAVSGGSLYEQYF. The CDR3 bases are TGCAGTGCTGTAAGCGGGGGATCTTTATACGAGCAGTACTTC.

This clonotype was counted ten times or more. The chain is built from TRBV5-6 and TRBJ1-1; D is perhaps TRBD1 (6 bases). V shed 3 bases and J shed 0 bases, with 12 bases lying between them. Germline V gene data show CDR1 as SGHDT and CDR2 as YYEEEE. This CDR3 spans 15 amino acids. The CDR3, as DNA: TGTGCCAGCAGCTCCCCCGGGACACTGAACACTGAAGCTTTCTTT. Protein: CASSSPGTLNTEAFF.

The rearrangement joins TRBV20-1 to TRBJ1-2, with TRBD1 identical over 7 bases. The ends lost 3 bases at V and 4 bases at J; junction bases unmatched: 2. Germline-derived CDR1 and CDR2 are DFQATT and SNEGSKA (reference sequence). The CDR3 is 12 amino acids. CDR3 DNA sequence: TGCAGTGCTAGTTACAGGGGCTATGGCTACACCTTC. Amino acids: CSASYRGYGYTF.